This T cell receptor (beta chain) emerged from a study of beta chain features in type 1 diabetes (dated by TCRdb to 2016 to 2019). About the full investigation: No differences in mean age, gender distribution, total cell number or subset yield were found between patients and healthy donors. A total of approximately 110,000,000 sorted cells were examined across all samples, and a strong correlation was observed between cell number per subset and RNA yield. Regulatory and stem cell-like memory subsets were isolated from only 8 patients and roughly eight healthy donors, whereas naive and central memory subsets came from all 30 or so donors. The study compared TCRB repertoires of sorted circulating CD4+ T cell subsets between recently diagnosed type 1 diabetes patients and matched healthy donors.

The High Capacity cDNA Reverse Transcription Kit was used to reverse transcribe all of the isolated RNA, meaning that expressed TCRB transcripts were what got sequenced. Naive, central memory and regulatory T cell samples underwent deep immunoSEQ sequencing, averaging approximately 3.5 million total reads per sample. After sorted cells were lysed in RLT buffer, RNA was extracted with DNase-treated RNeasy Micro or Mini kits, with the choice depending on cell number. To prevent cross-contamination, each cell subset was processed individually, whereas patient and healthy donor samples were processed jointly. Using the immunoSEQ multiplex PCR, TCRB sequences were amplified from cDNA into 87-bp fragments spanning the CDR3 region. Sequencing of the amplicons was performed on the Illumina HiSeq platform. The published analysis was carried out like this. PCR bias was computationally corrected using synthetic template baselines, reads within Hamming distance 2 were collapsed, and singletons that could not be merged were discarded. Reads were aligned to IMGT to assign V, D and J genes, CDR3 length, and insertions or deletions at six rearrangement sites. Within each subset, clonotype counts were normalized to sorted cell number, and only after that were true diversity and Gini coefficients computed with the tcR R package. The overlap coefficient, calculated on TCRB nucleotide sequences, was used to quantify repertoire sharing. This is the immuneACCESS table as TCRdb keeps it, with only in-frame sequences that have V and J called. A part of the clones is gone; compared with another copy, unresolved V genes explain less than half, and the rest is unexplained. Clone size and the V and J calls come from that table; the DNA yielded D and trimming. The sample table records about 140,000 clones; about 9.1% of these occur just once. Of the sample, about 0.6% is held by the ten largest clones.

What the work shows at the level of the full study, not this receptor alone: Only small numbers of individuals were included in the HLA sub-analyses, which left unresolved whether HLA type had any influence on TCRB rearrangement. Shorter templates might be favored by PCR, yet because patient and control samples were amplified and corrected together, any such skew would affect both groups equally. Naive, central memory and regulatory TCRB repertoires appeared to be more similar among patients than among healthy donors. At VDJ recombination sites, type 1 diabetes patients had fewer insertions and more deleted nucleotides, which implies abnormalities in thymic rearrangement. Because cDNA rather than genomic DNA was sequenced, highly expressing activated cells could have been over-represented, although no difference in activation and CD3 levels was found between groups. In all four CD4+ subsets, TCRB CDR3 length was moderately but significantly shorter in type 1 diabetes patients.

Its CDR3 holds 18 amino acids, cysteine through phenylalanine. CDR3 DNA only is kept here, 54 bases in frame from base 1. Relative to germline, V is 2 bases shorter and J is 2 bases shorter, with 20 bases between their ends. CDR1 and CDR2 are drawn from the germline V gene (reference sequence): SEHNR, FQNEAQ. There are many counts of this clone. Its binding antigen is unknown. No base quality values were provided; no much bigger clone lies one nucleotide off. Each donor gave one peripheral blood draw, averaging approximately 0.12 L, which was collected into heparinised tubes. A BD FACSAria II and a panel including CD45RO, CCR7, CD25, CD127, CD95 and CD27 were used to sort naive, central memory, regulatory and stem cell-like memory CD4+ T cells. All sorted populations exceeded 95% purity. PBMCs were separated immediately by Lymphoprep density gradient centrifugation and were stained directly, without being cultured. So that batch effects would be minimized, each experiment stained and sorted samples in pairs, pairing one healthy donor with one patient.

This clonotype originated in a woman aged 40 to 50 in good health. The material sequenced was central memory CD4+ T cells from blood. This chain joins TRBV7-9 to TRBJ2-3, and TRBD2 may be the D gene, going by 6 matching bases. The CDR3 is CASSLRRMKEGLTDTQYF. The nucleotides are TGTGCCAGCAGCTTACGACGGATGAAGGAGGGCCTCACAGATACGCAGTATTTT.